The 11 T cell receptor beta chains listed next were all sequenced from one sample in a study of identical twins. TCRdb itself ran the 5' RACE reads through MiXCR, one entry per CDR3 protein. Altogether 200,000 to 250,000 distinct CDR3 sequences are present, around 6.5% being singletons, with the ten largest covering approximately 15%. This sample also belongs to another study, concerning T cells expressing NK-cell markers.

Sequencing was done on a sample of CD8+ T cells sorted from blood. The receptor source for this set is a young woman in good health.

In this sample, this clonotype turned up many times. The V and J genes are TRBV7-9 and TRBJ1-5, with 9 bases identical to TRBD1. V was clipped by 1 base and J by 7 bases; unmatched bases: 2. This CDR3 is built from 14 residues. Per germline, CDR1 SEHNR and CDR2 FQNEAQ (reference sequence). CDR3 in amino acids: CASSLGQGGQPQHF. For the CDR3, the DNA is TGTGCCAGCAGCTTAGGACAGGGGGGACAGCCCCAGCATTTT.

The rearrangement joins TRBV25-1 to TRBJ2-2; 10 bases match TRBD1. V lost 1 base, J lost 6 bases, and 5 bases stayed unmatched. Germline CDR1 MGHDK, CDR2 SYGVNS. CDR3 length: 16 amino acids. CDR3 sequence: CASSESWDRGAGELFF. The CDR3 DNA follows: TGTGCCAGCAGTGAATCGTGGGACAGGGGTGCCGGGGAGCTGTTTTTT.

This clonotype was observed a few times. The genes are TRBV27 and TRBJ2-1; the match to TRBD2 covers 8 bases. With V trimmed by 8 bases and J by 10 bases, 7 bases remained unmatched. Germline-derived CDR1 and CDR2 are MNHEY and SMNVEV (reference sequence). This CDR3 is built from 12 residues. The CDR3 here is CASGPLAGEQFF. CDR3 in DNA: TGTGCCAGCGGGCCCCTAGCGGGCGAGCAGTTCTTC.

The CDR3 region is CAISDETRREYF. In DNA, the CDR3 is TGTGCCATCAGTGATGAAACACGAAGAGAGTATTTT. The rearrangement links TRBV10-3 to TRBJ2-3; D ambiguous. Trimming took 3 bases from V and 13 from J, leaving 14 bases between them. This CDR3 contains 12 residues. Germline CDR1 is ENHRY and CDR2 is SYGVKD.

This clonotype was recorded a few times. The CDR3 DNA reads TGTGCCAGCAGCCCCGGACAGGCCACCCACGAGCAGTACTTC. As protein: CASSPGQATHEQYF. The chain links TRBV9 to TRBJ2-7, with 7 nucleotides matching TRBD1. The CDR3 is 14 residues long. The germline V gene has CDR1 SGDLS and CDR2 YYNGEE. The J segment lost 5 bases and the V segment lost 4 bases, leaving 9 bases of the junction unmatched.

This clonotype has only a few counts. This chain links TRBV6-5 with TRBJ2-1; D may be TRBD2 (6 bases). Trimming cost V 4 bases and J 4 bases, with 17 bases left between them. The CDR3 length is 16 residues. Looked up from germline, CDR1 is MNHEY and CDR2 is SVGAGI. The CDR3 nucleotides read TGTGCCAGCAGTTCCCTACTAGGGAGGACTTACAATGAGCAGTTCTTC. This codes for CASSSLLGRTYNEQFF.

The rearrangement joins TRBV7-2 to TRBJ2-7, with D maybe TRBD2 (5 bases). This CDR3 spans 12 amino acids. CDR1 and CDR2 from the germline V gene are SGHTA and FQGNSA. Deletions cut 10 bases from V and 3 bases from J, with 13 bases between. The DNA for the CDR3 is TGTGCCACCCTGGACGGAGGCTACGAGCAGTACTTC. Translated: CATLDGGYEQYF.

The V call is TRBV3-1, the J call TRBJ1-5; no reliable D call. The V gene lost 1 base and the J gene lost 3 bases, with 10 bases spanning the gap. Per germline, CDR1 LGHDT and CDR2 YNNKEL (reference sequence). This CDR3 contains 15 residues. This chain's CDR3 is CASSQGLTANQPQHF. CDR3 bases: TGTGCCAGCAGCCAAGGTTTAACCGCCAATCAGCCCCAGCATTTT.

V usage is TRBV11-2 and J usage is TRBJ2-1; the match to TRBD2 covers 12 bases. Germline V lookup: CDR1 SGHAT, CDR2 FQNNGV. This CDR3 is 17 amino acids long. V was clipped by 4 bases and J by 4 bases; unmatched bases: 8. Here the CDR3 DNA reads TGTGCCAGCAGCTCCTGGACTAGCGGGGTCGGGTACAATGAGCAGTTCTTC. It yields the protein CASSSWTSGVGYNEQFF.

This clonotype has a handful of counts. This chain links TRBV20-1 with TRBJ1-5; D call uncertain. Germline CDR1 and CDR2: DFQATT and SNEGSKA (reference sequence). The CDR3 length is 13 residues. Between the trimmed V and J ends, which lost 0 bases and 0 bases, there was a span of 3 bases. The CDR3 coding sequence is TGCAGTGCTAGAGATAATAGCAATCAGCCCCAGCATTTT. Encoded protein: CSARDNSNQPQHF.

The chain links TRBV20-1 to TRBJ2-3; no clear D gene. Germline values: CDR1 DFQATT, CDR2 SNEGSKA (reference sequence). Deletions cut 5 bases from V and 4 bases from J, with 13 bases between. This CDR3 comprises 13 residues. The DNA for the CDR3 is TGCAGTGCTGATTCATGGGCCCCAGATACGCAGTATTTT. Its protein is CSADSWAPDTQYF.